This entry features one T cell receptor (beta chain) sequence. These data are taken from a study of cytomegalovirus exposure and HLA in healthy donors. The PCR ran on 60 Vbeta and 13 Jbeta primers. Assay used: immunoSEQ multiplex PCR; TCRdb lists only in-frame clones, some missing. The table lists 150,000 to 200,000 clones, around three quarters of them singletons. CDR3 length: 15 residues. Germline V gene data show CDR1 as SGDLS and CDR2 as YYNGEE. V was pared by 0 bases and J by 0 bases, with 8 bases between. The sample consisted of PBMCs. This TCR came from a woman between 25 and 40 years old in good health and CMV-seropositive. The chain has TRBV9 and TRBJ2-3, with D unresolved. In nucleotides, the CDR3 is TGTGCCAGCAGCGTAGAGTTAGCTAGCACAGATACGCAGTATTTT. This encodes CASSVELASTDTQYF.